One TCR beta chain is described in this entry. The antigen is unknown. This sample was included in a study of shared clonotypes between healthy human individuals. Whole-study context: The plates for each donor numbered three CD4 naive, three CD4 memory, two CD8 naive and one CD8 memory. Study-level results: Sample collection involved blood only; tissue repertoires are likely different.

The protocol was immunoSEQ multiplex PCR, while the TCRdb copy is restricted to in-frame clones and leaves out a portion. Altogether over a million clones are present, more than 60% being singletons, with the ten largest covering approximately 1.5%. CDR1 and CDR2 (germline): ENHRY, SYGVKD. This CDR3 contains 13 residues. The V gene end was trimmed by 5 bases and the J gene end by 4 bases; junction bases not matched to a gene: 4. V gene TRBV10-3 combines with J gene TRBJ2-7; 8 positions match TRBD1. The sequenced sample was memory CD4+ T cells sorted from blood. The subset denotes: CD45RA-negative fraction. This clonotype was obtained from a man younger than 35 in good health. CDR3 bases: TGTGCCATCAGTCGAGACAGGGGTTACGAGCAGTACTTC. Translating it yields CAISRDRGYEQYF.